The clone carrying this T cell receptor beta chain was seen many times. TCRdb analysed the reads with MiXCR anew, one entry per CDR3 protein. The top ten clones hold 7% to 8% of a sample with about 250,000 distinct CDR3 sequences, about 30% of them seen once. Trimming took 3 bases from V and 7 from J; bases not matched to a gene: 14. Germline V lookup: CDR1 SGHRS, CDR2 YFSETQ. The CDR3 is made up of 17 amino acids. The entry originates in a study of kidney transplant recipient with SARS-CoV-2 infection. This chain uses TRBV5-1 with TRBJ2-2; 8 positions agree with TRBD1. The material sequenced was a blood sample, taken at baseline and around day 110 from a kidney transplant recipient. The receptor was isolated from a male patient in his thirties who had COVID-19 and was a kidney transplant recipient. Some T cells may arise from the graft donor. The CDR3 DNA reads as TGCGCCAGCAGCTCCGGCCACAGACAGGGGCAGGGCGGGGAGCTGTTTTTT. Translation: CASSSGHRQGQGGELFF.